The 11 T cell receptor beta chains below come from one sample, sequenced in a study of T cells in Graves' hyperthyroidism and ophthalmopathy. RNA transcripts were the template for amplifying TCR beta CDR3 regions. The HTBI primer set drove a first-round RT-PCR of the TCR CDR3. TCRdb re-derived calls from the multiplex PCR reads in MiXCR, one entry per CDR3 protein. The sample yields under 600,000 distinct CDR3 sequences, about a sixth seen once. Sequencing was performed on blood. The receptors come from a woman aged 40 to 50 with Graves' ophthalmopathy.

This clonotype was seen at least ten times. The chain links TRBV29-1 to TRBJ2-1, with a possible D match to TRBD2 (5 bases). Germline V gene data show CDR1 as SQVTM and CDR2 as ANQGSEA. CDR3 length: 13 amino acids. The V end lost 4 bases, the J end lost 3 bases, and 10 bases lay between the germline ends. Written as DNA, the CDR3 is TGCAGCGTTGTCCCAGCGGTCTACAATGAGCAGTTCTTC. This codes for CSVVPAVYNEQFF.

Many counts were recorded for this clonotype. This chain uses TRBV20-1 with TRBJ2-1; perhaps TRBD1 as D (5 bases). Trimming pared 3 bases from V and 6 bases from J, leaving 21 bases between. CDR1 DFQATT and CDR2 SNEGSKA come from the germline V gene (reference sequence). This CDR3 is built from 16 residues. The CDR3 coding sequence is TGCAGTGCTAGGAAAGGGCAGGACACATTCTCCAATGAGCAGTTCTTC. Its protein is CSARKGQDTFSNEQFF.

Many counts were recorded for this clonotype. V gene TRBV6-1 combines with J gene TRBJ1-6; no firm D call. Germline loops: CDR1 MNHNS, CDR2 SASEGT. The CDR3 is 13 residues long. The V and J ends lost 6 bases and 6 bases respectively, with 9 bases between them. The CDR3 region is CASRPDGNSPLHF. In DNA form, the CDR3 reads TGTGCCAGCAGACCGGACGGTAATTCACCCCTCCACTTT.

There are many counts of this clonotype. V and J are TRBV30 and TRBJ1-1; D remains unclear. Deletions cut 3 bases from V and 1 base from J, with 18 bases between. The CDR3 runs to 16 residues. CDR1 GTSNPN and CDR2 SVGIG come from the germline V gene (reference sequence). The DNA for the CDR3 is TGTGCCTGGAGAGAGGGAGGCCGGGAGTCGAACACTGAAGCTTTCTTT. Amino acids: CAWREGGRESNTEAFF.

Ten or more counts support this clonotype. The V gene is TRBV28, the J gene TRBJ2-3; TRBD1 aligns across 9 bases. Germline CDR1 MDHEN, CDR2 SYDVKM. This CDR3 comprises 16 residues. V was pared by 4 bases and J by 5 bases, with 10 bases of the junction left unmatched. The CDR3, as DNA: TGTGCCAGCAGTTCCACTCCGGGACAGGGTAGAGATACGCAGTATTTT. It translates to CASSSTPGQGRDTQYF.

This clonotype came up many times. The chain carries TRBV7-9 and TRBJ2-5, with 7 bases lining up with TRBD2. This CDR3 has 16 residues. J gave up 5 bases and V 5 bases, and 14 bases lay outside the gene matches. CDR1 SEHNR and CDR2 FQNEAQ come from the germline V gene (reference sequence). The CDR3: CASSPRPGRAWETQYF. CDR3 DNA sequence: TGTGCCAGCAGCCCCCGTCCGGGGAGGGCCTGGGAGACCCAGTACTTC.

In the case of this clonotype: One base away lies a much larger clone, so this may be a sequencing read error. The chain links TRBV2 to TRBJ1-1; D possibly corresponds to TRBD1 (6 bases). Germline CDR1 reads SNHLY; CDR2 reads FYNNEI. There are 13 residues in the CDR3. The CDR3 loop is CASSGEGGTEASF. The CDR3 DNA is TGTGCCAGCAGTGGGGAGGGGGGAACTGAAGCTTCCTTT.

This clonotype was counted only a few times. The chain has TRBV7-9 and TRBJ1-6; D not certain. The CDR3 contains 15 residues. V shed 2 bases and J shed 5 bases, with 10 bases lying between them. CDR1 SEHNR and CDR2 FQNEAQ come from the germline V gene (reference sequence). CDR3 residues: CASSLSGINNSPLHF. CDR3 sequence (DNA): TGTGCCAGCAGCTTATCGGGAATCAATAATTCACCCCTCCACTTT.

A note on this clonotype: One junction end disagrees with the germline gene, perhaps due to a read error. This chain joins TRBV2 and TRBJ1-2; D is possibly TRBD1 (6 bases). CDR3 length: 15 amino acids. In germline, CDR1 is SNHLY, CDR2 FYNNEI. CDR3: CASSNTPGLGGGCTF. The CDR3 DNA is TGTGCCAGCAGCAATACCCCGGGCCTCGGTGGGGGCTGCACCTTC.

This clonotype was seen repeatedly, ten times or more. The chain links TRBV27 to TRBJ2-7; 7 bases map to TRBD1. CDR3 length equals 15 residues. The trim removed 2 bases at V and 3 bases at J, leaving 7 bases unmatched. Germline assignment: CDR1 MNHEY and CDR2 SMNVEV (reference sequence). CDR3 nucleotides: TGTGCCAGCAGTTTACGGCAGGGGGAGTACTACGAGCAGTACTTC. Encoded protein: CASSLRQGEYYEQYF.

This clonotype was picked up a small number of times. V and J are TRBV3-1 and TRBJ2-7, with D unresolved. V lost 1 base and J 3 bases, leaving 16 bases between the germline ends. This CDR3 is built from 16 residues. CDR1 and CDR2 (germline): LGHDT, YNNKEL (reference sequence). The CDR3 region has the DNA TGTGCCAGCAGCCAAGGGGTAGGGCTGGTACTCTACGAGCAGTACTTC. This codes for CASSQGVGLVLYEQYF.